This T cell receptor beta chain was profiled in a study of cytomegalovirus exposure and HLA in healthy donors. This clone was seen a single time. The antigen remains unidentified. Findings of the study overall: More clonal expansion characterized HLA-associated TCR beta chains than equally common others in a later analysis. It was reported in a later analysis that an Asian-associated ancestry cluster showed fewer N-insertions than the 666-donor mean.

Researchers ran the PCR with 60 Vbeta and 13 Jbeta primers. Under the authors' procedure: Unique TCR beta chains totaled 65 million to 95 million in a later count, with approximately 11 million of them shared. Data came from immunoSEQ multiplex PCR; TCRdb stores just in-frame clones and leaves some out. The V and J calls and clone size are taken from that table; D and trimming were inferred from the DNA. The sample shows approximately 210,000 clones, about four fifths of them seen only once. The CDR3 has 13 residues. The V end was cut by 3 bases, the J end by 5 bases, with 10 bases between. CDR1 is SGHTA and CDR2 is FQGTGA in the germline V gene.

This receptor was obtained from a young man in good health and CMV-seronegative. The V and J genes are TRBV7-3 and TRBJ2-5, with a tentative D call TRBD2 (6 bases). The sample comprised PBMCs. As DNA, the CDR3 is TGTGCCAGCAGCTTGGGGACTCGGGAGACCCAGTACTTC. Its protein is CASSLGTRETQYF.